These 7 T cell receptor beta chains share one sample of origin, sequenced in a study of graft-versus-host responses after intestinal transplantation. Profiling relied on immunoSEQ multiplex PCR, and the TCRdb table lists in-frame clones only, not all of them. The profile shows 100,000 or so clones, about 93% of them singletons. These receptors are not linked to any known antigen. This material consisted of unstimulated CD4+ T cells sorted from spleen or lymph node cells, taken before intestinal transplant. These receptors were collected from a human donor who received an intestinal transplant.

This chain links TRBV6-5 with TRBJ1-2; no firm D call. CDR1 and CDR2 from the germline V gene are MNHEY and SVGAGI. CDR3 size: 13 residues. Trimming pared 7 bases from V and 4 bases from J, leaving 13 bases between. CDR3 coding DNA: TGTGCCAGCAAGGATTTGGGAGGCTATGGCTACACCTTC. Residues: CASKDLGGYGYTF.

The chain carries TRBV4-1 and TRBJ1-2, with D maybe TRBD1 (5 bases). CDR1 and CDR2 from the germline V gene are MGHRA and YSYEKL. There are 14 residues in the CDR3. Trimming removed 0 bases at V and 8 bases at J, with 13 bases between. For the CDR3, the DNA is TGCGCCAGCAGCCAAGATCGGGGGGTAAGAGGCTACACCTTC. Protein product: CASSQDRGVRGYTF.

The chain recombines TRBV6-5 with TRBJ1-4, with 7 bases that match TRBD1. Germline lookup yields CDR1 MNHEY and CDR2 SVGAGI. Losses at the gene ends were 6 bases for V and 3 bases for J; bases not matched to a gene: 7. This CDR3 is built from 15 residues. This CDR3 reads CASRGTGAANEKLFF. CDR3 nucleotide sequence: TGTGCCAGCAGGGGAACAGGGGCCGCTAATGAAAAACTGTTTTTT.

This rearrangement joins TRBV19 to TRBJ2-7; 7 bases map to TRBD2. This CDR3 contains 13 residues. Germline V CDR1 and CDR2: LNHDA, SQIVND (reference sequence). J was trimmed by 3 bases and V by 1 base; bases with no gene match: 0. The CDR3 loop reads CASSIVAGYEQYF. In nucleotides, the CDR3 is TGTGCCAGTAGTATAGTAGCGGGCTACGAGCAGTACTTC.

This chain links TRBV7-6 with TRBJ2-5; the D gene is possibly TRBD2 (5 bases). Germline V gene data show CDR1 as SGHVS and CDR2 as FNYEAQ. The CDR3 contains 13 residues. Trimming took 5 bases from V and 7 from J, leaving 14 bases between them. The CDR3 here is CASSRTGEGTQYF. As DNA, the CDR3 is TGTGCCAGCAGCCGTACCGGGGAAGGGACCCAGTACTTC.

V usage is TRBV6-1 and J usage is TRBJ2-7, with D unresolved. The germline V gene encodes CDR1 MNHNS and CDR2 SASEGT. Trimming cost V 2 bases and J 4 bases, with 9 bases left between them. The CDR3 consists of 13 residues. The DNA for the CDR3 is TGTGCCAGCAGTGAATATGGAGCTTACGAGCAGTACTTC. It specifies CASSEYGAYEQYF.

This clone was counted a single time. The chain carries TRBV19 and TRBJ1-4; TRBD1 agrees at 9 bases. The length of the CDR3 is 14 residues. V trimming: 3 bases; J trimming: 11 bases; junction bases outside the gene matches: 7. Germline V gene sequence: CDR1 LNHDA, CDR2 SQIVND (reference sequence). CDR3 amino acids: CASSIPGQGRKLFF. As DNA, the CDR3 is TGTGCCAGTAGTATCCCCGGACAGGGGAGGAAACTGTTTTTT.